The 13 T cell receptor beta chains in this list originate from one sample, sequenced in a study of shared clonotypes between healthy human individuals. The protocol was immunoSEQ multiplex PCR, while the TCRdb copy is restricted to in-frame clones and leaves out a portion. The sample yields 1,100,000 or so clones, 70% to 80% seen once. Material for sequencing was memory CD4+ T cells from PBMCs. The subset here: CD45RA-negative fraction. The receptors derive from a man aged 18 to 30 in good health. Some clones in this sample may be carry-over from other donors' samples.

About this clone: The same CDR3 is also encoded by other DNA sequences in this sample. This chain uses TRBV18 with TRBJ2-1; 9 positions agree with TRBD2. The CDR3 has 16 amino acids. Trimming took 3 bases from V and 0 from J; bases not matched to a gene: 3. The germline gives CDR1 KGHSH, CDR2 LQKENI. The CDR3 DNA reads TGTGCCAGCTCACCGGGACTAGCCGGCTCCTACAATGAGCAGTTCTTC. Protein: CASSPGLAGSYNEQFF.

CDR3 DNA sequence: TGTGCCAGCAGCCAAGATTACCGCACAGATACGCAGTATTTT. Protein: CASSQDYRTDTQYF. The rearrangement joins TRBV14 to TRBJ2-3; no definite D call. This CDR3 spans 14 amino acids. The V gene lost 0 bases and the J gene lost 1 base, with 5 bases spanning the gap. Germline loops: CDR1 SGHDN, CDR2 FVKESK. Together with reference TRBV14 and TRBJ2-3, the CDR3 gives the full variable domain: EAGVTQFPSHSVIEKGQTVTLRCDPISGHDNLYWYRRVMGKEIKFLLHFVKESKQDESGMPNNRFLAERTGGTYSTLKVQPAELEDSGVYFCASSQDYRTDTQYFGPGTRLTVL.

The J gene is TRBJ2-3, the V gene TRBV28; D uncertain. The CDR3 runs 14 residues. Trimming took 5 bases from V and 2 from J, leaving 11 bases between them. Germline V CDR1 and CDR2: MDHEN, SYDVKM. The DNA of the CDR3 is TGTGCCAGCAGTCGGACCGGTTTCACAGATACGCAGTATTTT. Amino acids: CASSRTGFTDTQYF.

With respect to this clone: A far more abundant clone sits one base away, making this likely a read error. The identical CDR3 is also encoded by other nucleotide sequences in the sample. The gene calls are TRBV7-2 and TRBJ1-5; no clear D gene. The CDR3 loop spans 17 amino acids. The germline gives CDR1 SGHTA, CDR2 FQGNSA. The CDR3 coding sequence is TGTGCTAGCAGCTCAATCCCATGGTATCAAGGCAATCAGCCCCAGCATTTT. Encoded protein: CASSSIPWYQGNQPQHF. Full variable domain (rest looked up from reference TRBV7-2 and TRBJ1-5): GAGVSQSPSNKVTEKGKDVELRCDPISGHTALYWYRQSLGQGLEFLIYFQGNSAPDKSGLPSDRFSAERTGGSVSTLTIQRTQQEDSAVYLCASSSIPWYQGNQPQHFGDGTRLSIL.

The chain has TRBV19 and TRBJ2-3; 8 bases fit TRBD2. Germline V gives CDR1 LNHDA, CDR2 SQIVND (reference sequence). This CDR3 comprises 15 residues. V dropped 5 bases and J dropped 2; count of bases not matched to a gene: 6. CDR3 residues: CASSFPAGATDTQYF. The CDR3 DNA is TGTGCCAGTAGTTTCCCAGCGGGGGCCACAGATACGCAGTATTTT.

This clone is a singleton in its sample. V gene TRBV10-1 combines with J gene TRBJ1-1, with D perhaps matching TRBD1 (5 bases). The CDR3 sequence is 14 residues long. V lost 6 bases and J lost 5, with 16 bases in between. Germline V gene data show CDR1 as WNHNN and CDR2 as SYGVQD (reference sequence). The CDR3 region is CASSPRGSNTEAFF. CDR3 DNA sequence: TGCGCCAGCAGCCCCCGGGGGAGTAATACTGAAGCTTTCTTT.

The rearrangement joins TRBV5-1 to TRBJ1-2; D remains ambiguous. The germline V gene encodes CDR1 SGHRS and CDR2 YFSETQ. V was clipped by 4 bases and J by 2 bases, with 15 bases between them. The CDR3 is 15 amino acids. CDR3: CASSPRDPENYGYTF. The CDR3 DNA is TGCGCCAGCAGCCCCCGGGATCCGGAAAACTATGGCTACACCTTC.

The sample holds one count of this clone. The sample holds other DNA sequences that translate to the same CDR3. The rearrangement uses TRBV7-2 and TRBJ2-7; 10 positions match TRBD2. In germline, CDR1 is SGHTA, CDR2 FQGNSA. This CDR3 is 14 amino acids long. Trimming cost V 3 bases and J 10 bases; bases outside gene matches: 9. The CDR3 DNA sequence: TGTGCCAGCAGCTTCCTTCTAGCGGGAGACCAACAGTACTTC. Amino acids: CASSFLLAGDQQYF.

As concerns this clone: The sample carries other DNA sequences with the same CDR3. V gene TRBV18 combines with J gene TRBJ1-2; no definite D call. The germline CDR1 and CDR2 sequences are KGHSH and LQKENI. The ends were cut back, 3 bases at V and 0 bases at J, with 5 bases in the middle. The CDR3 is 13 residues long. The CDR3 DNA sequence: TGTGCCAGCTCACCCGACCCTAACTATGGCTACACCTTC. This encodes CASSPDPNYGYTF.

J is TRBJ2-1 and V is TRBV10-3; 7 nucleotides match TRBD1. V was clipped by 10 bases and J by 7 bases; unmatched bases: 10. The CDR3 loop spans 13 amino acids. Germline V CDR1 and CDR2: ENHRY, SYGVKD. CDR3 protein: CASQTGIENEQFF. The CDR3 DNA sequence: TGTGCCAGCCAGACAGGGATTGAGAATGAGCAGTTCTTC.

The chain uses TRBV5-1 and TRBJ1-2; D gene ambiguous. CDR1 and CDR2 (germline): SGHRS, YFSETQ. V lost 4 bases, J lost 3 bases, and 7 bases lay in between. The CDR3 loop spans 12 amino acids. The CDR3 region is CASSPGHYGYTF. In DNA form, the CDR3 reads TGCGCCAGCAGCCCAGGACACTATGGCTACACCTTC.

A remark on this clone: A junction end diverges from the germline sequence, so it may reflect a read error. The chain's CDR3 is CASSPFIGEQYF. The CDR3 coding sequence is TGTGCCAGCAGCCCCTTCATAGGCGAGCAGTACTTC. This chain uses TRBV4-1 with TRBJ2-5; no reliable D call. The J call may be faulty, since TRBJ2-7 better matches the DNA end. The CDR3 covers 12 residues. Germline V lookup: CDR1 MGHRA, CDR2 YSYEKL.

This clone showed up just once. A far larger clone is a single base away, which makes a read error likely. This sequence joins TRBV29-1 and TRBJ2-7, with D perhaps assigned TRBD1 or TRBD2 (5 bases each). Germline CDR1 and CDR2: SQVTM and ANQGSEA. V gave up 7 bases and J gave up 0 bases, with 16 bases separating them. This CDR3 is built from 14 residues. The CDR3 DNA is TGCAGCGCTGGGCGAGGGGAAGGCTCCTACGAGCAGTACTTC. It specifies CSAGRGEGSYEQYF.